These 17 T cell receptor beta chains originate from one sample sequenced in a study of blood T cell repertoires in COVID-19. TCRdb's table, derived via immunoSEQ multiplex PCR, lists solely in-frame clones and lacks some. The data show 200,000 to 300,000 clones, 80% to 90% seen once. Sequenced input: peripheral blood. The source is a woman aged 40-49 years who had recovered from COVID-19.

The rearrangement joins TRBV28 to TRBJ1-6; 7 bases are a match to TRBD1. The germline CDR1 and CDR2 sequences are MDHEN and SYDVKM. Trimming cost V 10 bases and J 8 bases; bases outside gene matches: 8. The CDR3 consists of 13 residues. CDR3 residues: CATRRDSYSPLHF. The CDR3 nucleotides read TGTGCCACAAGGAGGGACAGCTATTCACCCCTCCACTTT.

The rearrangement joins TRBV10-1 to TRBJ1-4; TRBD1 is a possible D gene (6 bases). Germline V gene data show CDR1 as WNHNN and CDR2 as SYGVQD (reference sequence). The germline V and J ends were trimmed by 6 bases and 5 bases, with 16 bases remaining between them. The CDR3 runs to 15 residues. This CDR3 reads CASSAKTGKNEKLFF. CDR3 DNA sequence: TGCGCCAGCAGCGCTAAGACAGGCAAGAATGAAAAACTGTTTTTT.

The V gene is TRBV6-6, the J gene TRBJ2-5; 8 bases fit TRBD2. V shed 5 bases and J 1 base; nucleotides not matched to a gene: 12. Germline lookup yields CDR1 MNHNY and CDR2 SVGAGI (reference sequence). The CDR3 loop spans 17 amino acids. Here the CDR3 DNA reads TGTGCCAGCAGTCCCGCCCTGGGAGCGGGGGTCCAAGAGACCCAGTACTTC. As protein: CASSPALGAGVQETQYF.

V usage is TRBV6-5 and J usage is TRBJ2-7; D might be TRBD2 (5 bases). CDR1 MNHEY and CDR2 SVGAGI come from the germline V gene. Trimming took 0 bases from V and 0 from J, leaving 12 bases between them. The length of the CDR3 is 16 residues. CDR3 nucleotide sequence: TGTGCCAGCAGTTACTCTGCGGGCCCTTACTCCTACGAGCAGTACTTC. Translation: CASSYSAGPYSYEQYF.

The V gene is TRBV5-6, the J gene TRBJ1-2; D is ambiguous. CDR1 SGHDT and CDR2 YYEEEE come from the germline V gene. The CDR3 sequence is 13 residues long. Trimming took 0 bases from V and 7 from J, leaving 10 bases between them. The CDR3 DNA is TGTGCCAGCAGCTTGGTCGGAGGAGGTGGCTACACCTTC. It yields the protein CASSLVGGGGYTF.

The chain employs TRBV5-8 and TRBJ2-3; no definite D call. V was cut by 0 bases and J by 7 bases, with 18 bases left in between. The CDR3 covers 16 residues. The germline gives CDR1 SGHTS, CDR2 YDEGEE. The CDR3 reads CASSLATVASLNTQYF. DNA for the CDR3: TGTGCCAGCAGCTTGGCCACAGTGGCTTCCTTGAATACGCAGTATTTT.

The chain has TRBV10-1 and TRBJ1-5; TRBD1 is a possible D gene (5 bases). CDR3 length: 13 residues. The germline gives CDR1 WNHNN, CDR2 SYGVQD (reference sequence). V dropped 8 bases and J dropped 3 bases, with 11 bases sitting between them. The CDR3 DNA is TGCGCCAGCTCTCCAGGGATCAATCAGCCCCAGCATTTT. It translates to CASSPGINQPQHF.

J is TRBJ2-2 and V is TRBV5-1, with D maybe TRBD2 (5 bases). Trimming took 4 bases from V and 0 from J, leaving 19 bases between them. The CDR3 runs to 18 residues. CDR1 is SGHRS, CDR2 YFSETQ, per germline. The CDR3, as DNA: TGCGCCAGCAGCCCGGACCCCATTACCGGGGCGAACACCGGGGAGCTGTTTTTT. Protein product: CASSPDPITGANTGELFF.

The V and J genes are TRBV4-1 and TRBJ2-7, with 8 bases fitting TRBD1. The CDR3 contains 18 residues. Per germline, CDR1 MGHRA and CDR2 YSYEKL. V gave up 0 bases and J gave up 4 bases; unmatched junction bases: 14. The DNA for the CDR3 is TGCGCCAGCAGCCAAGAAAGCCAACACGGGCAGGGGGCATACGAGCAGTACTTC. This gives the protein CASSQESQHGQGAYEQYF.

This clone was seen only a few times. This chain links TRBV5-1 with TRBJ1-2; D might be TRBD1 (6 bases). The V gene's germline CDR1 is SGHRS and CDR2 YFSETQ. The CDR3 consists of 14 residues. V was pared by 0 bases and J by 8 bases, with 14 bases between. The CDR3 DNA is TGCGCCAGCAGCTTGGCCAATAGGGGGAGCGGCTACACCTTC. It specifies CASSLANRGSGYTF.

The genes are TRBV5-1 and TRBJ2-3, with TRBD2 matching over 10 bases. The J segment lost 2 bases and the V segment lost 4 bases, leaving 10 bases of the junction unmatched. This CDR3 contains 17 residues. The germline gives CDR1 SGHRS, CDR2 YFSETQ. This CDR3 reads CASSKGPSGGDTDTQYF. The CDR3 DNA reads TGCGCCAGCAGCAAGGGCCCTAGCGGGGGTGACACAGATACGCAGTATTTT.

The chain employs TRBV4-2 and TRBJ1-2, with TRBD1 matching 8 bases. The CDR3 totals 14 residues. V gave up 1 base and J gave up 7 bases; unmatched junction bases: 5. Germline V gene data show CDR1 as LGHNA and CDR2 as YNFKEQ. The CDR3 sequence: CASSQGQGAGGYTF. The CDR3 coding sequence is TGTGCCAGCAGCCAAGGGCAGGGGGCTGGTGGCTACACCTTC.

This clone was seen just once. This chain joins TRBV5-4 and TRBJ2-5, with D unclear. CDR1 is SGHNT, CDR2 YYREEE, per germline (reference sequence). The ends were cut back, 0 bases at V and 0 bases at J, with 6 bases in the middle. The CDR3 totals 14 residues. The CDR3 nucleotides are TGTGCCAGCAGCTTGGCTCTTTACCAAGAGACCCAGTACTTC. Encoded protein: CASSLALYQETQYF.

This chain uses TRBV11-2 with TRBJ2-5; D not certain. The germline gives CDR1 SGHAT, CDR2 FQNNGV. V was pared by 1 base and J by 2 bases, with 8 bases between. CDR3 length: 14 residues. DNA for the CDR3: TGTGCCAGCAGCTTAGTGATCAGGCAAGAGACCCAGTACTTC. It codes for CASSLVIRQETQYF.

The rearrangement links TRBV29-1 to TRBJ1-2; 9 positions match TRBD1. The V gene end was trimmed by 6 bases and the J gene end by 5 bases; junction bases not matched to a gene: 4. The length of the CDR3 is 12 residues. CDR1 and CDR2 (germline): SQVTM, ANQGSEA. The DNA of the CDR3 is TGCAGCGTCGCCGGGACAGGGTATGGCTACACCTTC. This sequence encodes CSVAGTGYGYTF.

In this sample, this clone turned up once. This chain links TRBV18 with TRBJ1-5; the D gene is possibly TRBD1 (5 bases). This CDR3 has 15 residues. Germline-derived CDR1 and CDR2 are KGHSH and LQKENI. Trimming removed 2 bases from V and 4 bases from J, with 12 bases in between. The CDR3, as DNA: TGTGCCAGCTCACCAGGGGCACACCCGAATCAGCCCCAGCATTTT. It codes for CASSPGAHPNQPQHF.

The chain is built from TRBV6-5 and TRBJ1-2; TRBD1 agrees at 7 bases. The junction had 4 bases not matched to a gene; V was cut back by 0 bases and J by 6 bases. Germline V gene data show CDR1 as MNHEY and CDR2 as SVGAGI. CDR3 length: 14 residues. The CDR3 region has the DNA TGTGCCAGCAGTTACTCGAACAGGGGCCATGGCTACACCTTC. This translates into CASSYSNRGHGYTF.